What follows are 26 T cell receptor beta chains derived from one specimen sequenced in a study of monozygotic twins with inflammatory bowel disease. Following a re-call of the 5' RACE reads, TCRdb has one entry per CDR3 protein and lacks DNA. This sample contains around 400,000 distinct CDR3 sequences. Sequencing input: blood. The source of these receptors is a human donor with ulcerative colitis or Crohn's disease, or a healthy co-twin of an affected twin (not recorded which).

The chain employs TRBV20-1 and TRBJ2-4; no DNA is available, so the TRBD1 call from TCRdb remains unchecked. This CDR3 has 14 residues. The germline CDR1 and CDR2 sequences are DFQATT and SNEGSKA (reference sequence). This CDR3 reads CSARGGEAKNIQYF.

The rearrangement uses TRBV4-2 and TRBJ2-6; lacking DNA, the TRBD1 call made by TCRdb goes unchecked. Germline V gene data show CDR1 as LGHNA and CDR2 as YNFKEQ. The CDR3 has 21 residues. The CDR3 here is CASSQHGTGKNFYSGANVLTF.

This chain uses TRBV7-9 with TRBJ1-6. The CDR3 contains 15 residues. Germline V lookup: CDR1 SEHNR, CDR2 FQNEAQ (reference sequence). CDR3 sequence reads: CASSLVQGPNPPLHF.

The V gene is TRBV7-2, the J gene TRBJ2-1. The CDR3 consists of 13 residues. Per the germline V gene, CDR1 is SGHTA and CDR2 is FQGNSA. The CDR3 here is CASSLERPNEQFF.

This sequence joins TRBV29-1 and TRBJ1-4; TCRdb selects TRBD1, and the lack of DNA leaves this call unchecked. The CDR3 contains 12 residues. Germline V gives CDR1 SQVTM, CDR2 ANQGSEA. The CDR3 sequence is CSADRGDEKLFF. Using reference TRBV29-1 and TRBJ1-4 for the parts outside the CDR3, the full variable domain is SAVISQKPSRDICQRGTSLTIQCQVDSQVTMMFWYRQQPGQSLTLIATANQGSEATYESGFVIDKFPISRPNLTFSTLTVSNMSPEDSSIYLCSADRGDEKLFFGSGTQLSVL.

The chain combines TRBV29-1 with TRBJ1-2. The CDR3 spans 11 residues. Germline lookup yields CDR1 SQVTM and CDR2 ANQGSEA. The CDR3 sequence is CSVEELTGYTF.

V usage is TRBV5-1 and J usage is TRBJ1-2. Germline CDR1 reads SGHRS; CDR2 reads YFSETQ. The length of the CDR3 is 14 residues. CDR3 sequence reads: CASSLEDPAYGYTF.

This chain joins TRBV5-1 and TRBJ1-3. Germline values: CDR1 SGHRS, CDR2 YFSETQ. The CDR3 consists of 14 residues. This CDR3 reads CASSLGQTGNTIYF. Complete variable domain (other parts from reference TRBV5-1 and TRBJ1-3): KAGVTQTPRYLIKTRGQQVTLSCSPISGHRSVSWYQQTPGQGLQFLFEYFSETQRNKGNFPGRFSGRQFSNSRSEMNVSTLELGDSALYLCASSLGQTGNTIYFGEGSWLTVV.

CDR3 residues: CASVGAAGSSYEQYF. V gene TRBV18 combines with J gene TRBJ2-7; lacking DNA, the TRBD2 call made by TCRdb goes unchecked. The CDR3 consists of 15 residues. Germline assignment: CDR1 KGHSH and CDR2 LQKENI.

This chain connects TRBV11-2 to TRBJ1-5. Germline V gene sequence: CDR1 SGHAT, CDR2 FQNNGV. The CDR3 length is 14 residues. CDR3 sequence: CASSLWDSNQPQHF.

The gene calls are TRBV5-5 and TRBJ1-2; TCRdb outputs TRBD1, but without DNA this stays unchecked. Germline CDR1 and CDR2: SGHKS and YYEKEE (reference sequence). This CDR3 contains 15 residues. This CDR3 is CASSLTGTSNYGYTF.

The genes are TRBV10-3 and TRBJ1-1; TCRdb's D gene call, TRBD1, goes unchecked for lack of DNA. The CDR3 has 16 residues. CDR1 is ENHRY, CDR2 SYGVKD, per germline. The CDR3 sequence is CAISESQGPVNTEAFF.

CDR3 loop: CASSRVAGGTGELFF. The chain is built from TRBV7-2 and TRBJ2-2; checking the TCRdb D call of TRBD2 is not possible without DNA. Germline lookup yields CDR1 SGHTA and CDR2 FQGNSA. The CDR3 is 15 residues long.

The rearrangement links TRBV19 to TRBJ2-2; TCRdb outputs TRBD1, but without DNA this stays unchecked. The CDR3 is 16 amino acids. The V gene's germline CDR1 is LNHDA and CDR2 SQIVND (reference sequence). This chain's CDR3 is CASSIPAGGATGELFF.

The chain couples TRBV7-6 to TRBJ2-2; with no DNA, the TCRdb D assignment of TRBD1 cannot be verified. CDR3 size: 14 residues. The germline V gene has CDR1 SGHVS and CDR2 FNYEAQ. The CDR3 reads CASSVPGPARELFF.

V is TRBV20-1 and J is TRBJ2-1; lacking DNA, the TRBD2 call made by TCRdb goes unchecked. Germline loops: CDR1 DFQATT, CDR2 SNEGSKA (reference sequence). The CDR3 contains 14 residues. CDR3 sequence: CSANIAGGKNEQFF.

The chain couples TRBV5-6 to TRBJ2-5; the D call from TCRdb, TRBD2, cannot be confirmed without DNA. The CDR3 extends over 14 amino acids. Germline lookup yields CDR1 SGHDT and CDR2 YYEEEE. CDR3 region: CASSPGGAGETQYF. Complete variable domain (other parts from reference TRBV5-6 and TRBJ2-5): DAGVTQSPTHLIKTRGQQVTLRCSPKSGHDTVSWYQQALGQGPQFIFQYYEEEERQRGNFPDRFSGHQFPNYSSELNVNALLLGDSALYLCASSPGGAGETQYFGPGTRLLVL.

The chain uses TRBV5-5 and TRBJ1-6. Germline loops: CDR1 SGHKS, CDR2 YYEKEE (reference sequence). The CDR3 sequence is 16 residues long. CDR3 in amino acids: CASSFSPRSYNSPLHF.

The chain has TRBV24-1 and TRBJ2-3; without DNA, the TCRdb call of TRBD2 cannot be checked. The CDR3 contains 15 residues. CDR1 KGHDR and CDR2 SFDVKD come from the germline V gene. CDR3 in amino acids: CATSDLTSDTDTQYF.

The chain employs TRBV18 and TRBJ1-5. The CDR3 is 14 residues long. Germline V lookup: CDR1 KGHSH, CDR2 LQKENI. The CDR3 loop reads CASSQGTGNQPRHF. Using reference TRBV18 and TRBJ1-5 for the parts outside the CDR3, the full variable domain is NAGVMQNPRHLVRRRGQEARLRCSPMKGHSHVYWYRQLPEEGLKFMVYLQKENIIDESGMPKERFSAEFPKEGPSILRIQQVVRGDSAAYFCASSQGTGNQPRHFGDGTRLSIL.

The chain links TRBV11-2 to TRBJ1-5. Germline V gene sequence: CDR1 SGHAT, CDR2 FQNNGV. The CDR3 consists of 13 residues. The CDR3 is CASSLDQRQPQHF.

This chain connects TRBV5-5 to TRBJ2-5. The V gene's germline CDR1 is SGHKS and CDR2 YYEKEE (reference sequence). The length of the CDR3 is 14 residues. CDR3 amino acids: CASSFPRSQETQYF.

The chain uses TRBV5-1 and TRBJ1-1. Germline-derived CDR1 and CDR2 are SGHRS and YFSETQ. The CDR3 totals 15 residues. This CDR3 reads CASSLVGPGGTEAFF. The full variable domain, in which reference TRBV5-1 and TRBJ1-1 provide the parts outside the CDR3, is KAGVTQTPRYLIKTRGQQVTLSCSPISGHRSVSWYQQTPGQGLQFLFEYFSETQRNKGNFPGRFSGRQFSNSRSEMNVSTLELGDSALYLCASSLVGPGGTEAFFGQGTRLTVV.

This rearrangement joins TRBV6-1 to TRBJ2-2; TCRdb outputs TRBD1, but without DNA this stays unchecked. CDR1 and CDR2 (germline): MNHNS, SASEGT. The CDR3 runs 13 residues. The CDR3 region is CASREQGNGELFF.

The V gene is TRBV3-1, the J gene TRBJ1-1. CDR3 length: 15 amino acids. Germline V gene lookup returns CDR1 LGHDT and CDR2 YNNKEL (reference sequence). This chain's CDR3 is CASSQTRNMNTEAFF.

CDR3 protein: CASSQEPRADTQYF. V and J are TRBV4-1 and TRBJ2-3; TCRdb designates TRBD1, a call that cannot be tested without DNA. The CDR3 loop spans 14 amino acids. Germline CDR1 MGHRA, CDR2 YSYEKL.